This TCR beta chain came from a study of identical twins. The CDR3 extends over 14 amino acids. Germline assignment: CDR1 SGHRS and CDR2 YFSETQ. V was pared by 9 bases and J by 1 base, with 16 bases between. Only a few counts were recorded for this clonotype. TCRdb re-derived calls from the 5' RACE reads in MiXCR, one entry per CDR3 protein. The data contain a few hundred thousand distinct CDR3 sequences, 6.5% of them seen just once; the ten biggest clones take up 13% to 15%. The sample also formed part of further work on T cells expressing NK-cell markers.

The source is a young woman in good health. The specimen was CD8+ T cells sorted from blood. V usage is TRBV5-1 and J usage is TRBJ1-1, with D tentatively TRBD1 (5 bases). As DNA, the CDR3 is TGCGCCACCTACAACGAGGGGCGGAACACTGAAGCTTTCTTT. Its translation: CATYNEGRNTEAFF.